Presented here are 20 T cell receptor beta chains from one specimen sequenced in a study of vaccination and CD4 T cells after COVID-19. Using its own MiXCR run on the PCR reads, TCRdb lists one record per CDR3 protein. Found here are approximately 20,000 distinct CDR3 sequences, approximately 59% of them singletons; the top ten hold approximately 1%. The starting material was CD4+ T cells from blood, obtained before SARS-CoV-2 vaccination. These receptors were taken from a human donor who had recovered from COVID-19.

The chain links TRBV7-2 to TRBJ2-5; perhaps TRBD1 as D (6 bases). Trimming stripped 1 base from V and 4 bases from J, with 10 bases between. The germline V gene encodes CDR1 SGHTA and CDR2 FQGNSA. The CDR3 runs to 14 residues. The DNA for the CDR3 is TGTGCCAGCAGCTTAGTACAGGGCGGAGAGACCCAGTACTTC. Encoded protein: CASSLVQGGETQYF.

This chain's CDR3 is CASSQRTSTDTQYF. DNA of the CDR3: TGTGCCAGCAGTCAGCGGACTAGCACAGATACGCAGTATTTT. The V and J genes are TRBV2 and TRBJ2-3; D may be TRBD2 (5 bases). This CDR3 contains 14 residues. CDR1 is SNHLY and CDR2 is FYNNEI in the germline V gene. V was shortened by 5 bases and J by 0 bases, with 9 bases between the two germline ends. The whole variable domain, remainder taken from reference TRBV2 and TRBJ2-3, is EPEVTQTPSHQVTQMGQEVILRCVPISNHLYFYWYRQILGQKVEFLVSFYNNEISEKSEIFDDQFSVERPDGSNFTLKIRSTKLEDSAMYFCASSQRTSTDTQYFGPGTRLTVL.

The chain carries TRBV6-1 and TRBJ2-7; 11 bases are shared with TRBD1. Trimming at V came to 6 bases and at J to 7 bases, leaving 5 bases not matched to a gene. The CDR3 consists of 13 residues. Germline CDR1 MNHNS, CDR2 SASEGT. The CDR3 spells CASRGQGEREQYF. In DNA, the CDR3 is TGTGCCAGCAGGGGACAGGGGGAAAGGGAGCAGTACTTC.

J is TRBJ2-1 and V is TRBV10-3; TRBD2 might be the D (5 bases). The CDR3 covers 12 residues. Germline lookup yields CDR1 ENHRY and CDR2 SYGVKD. V lost 4 bases, J lost 9 bases, and 10 bases lay in between. The CDR3 region has the DNA TGTGCCATCAGTGTCCAGGAGGTTGAGCAGTTCTTC. Its protein product is CAISVQEVEQFF.

The chain combines TRBV27 with TRBJ2-7; D unclear. V lost 2 bases, J lost 5 bases, and 4 bases lay in between. The germline V gene encodes CDR1 MNHEY and CDR2 SMNVEV (reference sequence). The length of the CDR3 is 11 residues. The CDR3 reads CASSLANEQYF. CDR3 nucleotide sequence: TGTGCCAGCAGTTTAGCAAACGAGCAGTACTTC.

The gene calls are TRBV7-2 and TRBJ2-3; D not resolved. V was pared by 5 bases and J by 5 bases, with 11 bases between. The germline CDR1 and CDR2 sequences are SGHTA and FQGNSA. The CDR3 runs 13 residues. This CDR3 reads CASSLTILDTQYF. CDR3 nucleotide sequence: TGTGCCAGCAGCCTTACTATCTTAGATACGCAGTATTTT. Using reference TRBV7-2 and TRBJ2-3 for the parts outside the CDR3, the full variable domain is GAGVSQSPSNKVTEKGKDVELRCDPISGHTALYWYRQSLGQGLEFLIYFQGNSAPDKSGLPSDRFSAERTGGSVSTLTIQRTQQEDSAVYLCASSLTILDTQYFGPGTRLTVL.

This clonotype was picked up a small number of times. The chain has TRBV27 and TRBJ1-1, with D perhaps matching TRBD1 (5 bases). The CDR3 extends over 17 amino acids. Germline CDR1 MNHEY, CDR2 SMNVEV (reference sequence). Trimming shortened V by 5 bases and J by 5 bases, and 24 bases separated the two germline ends. For the CDR3, the DNA is TGTGCCAGCAGTCCCTGGGGGGTCAGGAGACGCCGAACTGAAGCTTTCTTT. As protein: CASSPWGVRRRRTEAFF.

This chain connects TRBV2 to TRBJ1-5, with D perhaps TRBD1 (6 bases). Deletions cut 7 bases from V and 7 bases from J, with 17 bases between. The CDR3 spans 14 residues. From germline, CDR1 is SNHLY and CDR2 FYNNEI. CDR3 residues: CASKRGGAAQPQHF. CDR3 DNA sequence: TGTGCCAGCAAGAGGGGGGGCGCGGCCCAGCCCCAGCATTTT.

V is TRBV7-2 and J is TRBJ2-7; the match to TRBD2 covers 13 bases. CDR3 length equals 16 residues. The V segment lost 3 bases and the J segment 4 bases; nucleotides outside the gene matches: 6. In germline, CDR1 is SGHTA, CDR2 FQGNSA. CDR3 residues: CASSFRTSGRVYEQYF. Here the CDR3 DNA reads TGTGCCAGCAGCTTTAGGACTAGCGGGAGAGTGTACGAGCAGTACTTC.

A single count supports this clonotype. J is TRBJ2-1 and V is TRBV10-3; 7 nucleotides match TRBD2. The germline V gene has CDR1 ENHRY and CDR2 SYGVKD. This CDR3 is built from 13 residues. J was trimmed by 3 bases and V by 6 bases; bases with no gene match: 2. CDR3 sequence reads: CAIRTSSYNEQFF. The CDR3 nucleotides read TGTGCCATCAGGACTAGCAGCTACAATGAGCAGTTCTTC.

V is TRBV20-1 and J is TRBJ2-7; the D is unclear. V was shortened by 2 bases and J by 1 base, with 3 bases between the two germline ends. The CDR3 consists of 11 residues. Germline V gene sequence: CDR1 DFQATT, CDR2 SNEGSKA (reference sequence). Here the CDR3 reads CSARRSYEQYF. CDR3 coding DNA: TGCAGTGCTAGACGTTCCTACGAGCAGTACTTC.

This rearrangement joins TRBV19 to TRBJ1-5, with D possibly matching TRBD1 (6 bases). V was cut by 6 bases and J by 6 bases, with 15 bases left in between. This CDR3 has 14 amino acids. CDR1 LNHDA and CDR2 SQIVND come from the germline V gene (reference sequence). In nucleotides, the CDR3 is TGTGCCAGTAGACAACAGGGTGGAAGTCAGCCCCAGCATTTT. Residues: CASRQQGGSQPQHF.

This chain uses TRBV11-2 with TRBJ2-2; no reliable D call. Trimming left V 4 bases short and J 5 bases short, with 8 bases between. CDR1 SGHAT and CDR2 FQNNGV come from the germline V gene. The CDR3 loop spans 13 amino acids. The CDR3 protein is CASSSRTTGELFF. The CDR3 DNA reads TGTGCCAGCAGCTCCCGGACGACCGGGGAGCTGTTTTTT.

The gene calls are TRBV6-1 and TRBJ1-1; a weak D match, TRBD1 (5 bases). The CDR3 consists of 13 residues. The V and J ends lost 5 bases and 5 bases respectively, with 12 bases between them. Germline lookup yields CDR1 MNHNS and CDR2 SASEGT. CDR3 region: CASSPPGRTEAFF. The CDR3 DNA follows: TGTGCCAGCAGTCCCCCAGGGAGGACTGAAGCTTTCTTT.

The chain links TRBV7-3 to TRBJ2-2, with TRBD2 matching 11 bases. This CDR3 region has 16 residues. CDR1 and CDR2 (germline): SGHTA, FQGTGA. V lost 3 bases to trimming and J lost 3 bases; unmatched junction nucleotides: 3. The CDR3 region is CASSFGTSGYTGELFF. The CDR3 DNA reads as TGTGCCAGCAGCTTCGGGACTAGCGGCTACACCGGGGAGCTGTTTTTT.

The chain recombines TRBV10-3 with TRBJ1-5; tentative D call: TRBD1 (5 bases). This CDR3 is built from 15 residues. Trimming took off 0 bases at V and 7 bases at J, with 13 bases between the two ends. Germline V gene data show CDR1 as ENHRY and CDR2 as SYGVKD. Written as DNA, the CDR3 is TGTGCCATCAGTGAGTCGGGGGGGAACAGACAGCCCCAGCATTTT. This encodes CAISESGGNRQPQHF.

This clonotype has a handful of counts. This chain joins TRBV6-1 and TRBJ2-7; tentatively, D is TRBD2 (6 bases). The CDR3 runs to 16 residues. Germline CDR1 and CDR2: MNHNS and SASEGT. The V end lost 3 bases, the J end lost 4 bases, and 19 bases lay between the germline ends. The CDR3 DNA reads TGTGCCAGCAGTGACGTGTGGGGGGTCCAAAATTACGAGCAGTACTTC. Translated, it gives CASSDVWGVQNYEQYF.

The rearrangement joins TRBV20-1 to TRBJ2-1, with 7 bases lining up with TRBD2. V was clipped by 0 bases and J by 9 bases; unmatched bases: 11. Germline lookup yields CDR1 DFQATT and CDR2 SNEGSKA (reference sequence). The CDR3 runs to 15 residues. As DNA, the CDR3 is TGCAGTGCTAGAGACCCAGCGGGAAGCGCACGTGAGCAGTTCTTC. Translated: CSARDPAGSAREQFF.

The chain links TRBV28 to TRBJ2-1; D is perhaps TRBD2 (6 bases). Germline CDR1 reads MDHEN; CDR2 reads SYDVKM. This CDR3 has 16 residues. Trimming pared 4 bases from V and 8 bases from J, leaving 21 bases between. CDR3 coding DNA: TGTGCCAGCAGTTCCTCCGGGACTGGTGATCAGGATGAGCAGTTCTTC. Its translation: CASSSSGTGDQDEQFF.

This chain connects TRBV6-1 to TRBJ2-7; D remains ambiguous. The V and J ends lost 6 bases and 3 bases respectively, with 12 bases between them. The CDR3 contains 13 residues. Germline CDR1 MNHNS, CDR2 SASEGT. CDR3 nucleotides: TGTGCCAGCAGACGTACAAGTTTCTACGAGCAGTACTTC. Its protein product is CASRRTSFYEQYF.